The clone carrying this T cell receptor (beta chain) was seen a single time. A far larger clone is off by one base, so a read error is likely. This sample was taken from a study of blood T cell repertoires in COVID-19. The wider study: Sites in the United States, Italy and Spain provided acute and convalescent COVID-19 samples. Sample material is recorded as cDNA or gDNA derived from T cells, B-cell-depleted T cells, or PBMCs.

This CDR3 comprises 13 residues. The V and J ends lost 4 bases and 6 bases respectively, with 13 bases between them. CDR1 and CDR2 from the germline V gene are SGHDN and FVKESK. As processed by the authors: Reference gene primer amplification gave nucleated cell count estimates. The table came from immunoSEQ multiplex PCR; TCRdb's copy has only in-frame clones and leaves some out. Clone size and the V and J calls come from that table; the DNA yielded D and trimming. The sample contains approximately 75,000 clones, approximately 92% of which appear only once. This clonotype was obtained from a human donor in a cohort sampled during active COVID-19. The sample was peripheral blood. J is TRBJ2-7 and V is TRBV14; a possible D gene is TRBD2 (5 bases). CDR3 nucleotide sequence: TGTGCCAGCAGCCCCGACTGGAGGTTCGAGCAGTACTTC. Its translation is CASSPDWRFEQYF. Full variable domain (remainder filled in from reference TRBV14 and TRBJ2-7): EAGVTQFPSHSVIEKGQTVTLRCDPISGHDNLYWYRRVMGKEIKFLLHFVKESKQDESGMPNNRFLAERTGGTYSTLKVQPAELEDSGVYFCASSPDWRFEQYFGPGTRLTVT.